This T cell receptor beta chain emerged from a study of regulatory T cells in long-lasting Graves disease. CDR3 regions were amplified by Arm-PCR using iRepertoire HTBI primers to build TCR beta libraries. MiXCR, run by TCRdb on the multiplex PCR reads, gives a single entry per CDR3 protein. This sample has about 210,000 distinct CDR3 sequences; roughly 20% occur once, and the top ten carry over 9.5%. Sample time point: newly diagnosed GD, antithyroid drugs for less than 3 months. RNA extracted from PBMCs served as the sequencing template. This clonotype was seen repeatedly, ten times or more. This CDR3 region has 15 residues. The V end was cut by 4 bases, the J end by 1 base, with 14 bases between. Germline assignment: CDR1 MNHNS and CDR2 SASEGT. These data also formed part of another study, on T cells in Graves' hyperthyroidism and ophthalmopathy. That paper adds: Hyperthyroidism of Graves' type that showed no ophthalmopathy progression within 18 months was stable.

The TCR was taken from a woman in her thirties with Graves disease. The chain couples TRBV6-1 to TRBJ2-7; weak D call: TRBD2 (5 bases). The sequencing used peripheral blood mononuclear cells (PBMCs), collected at new diagnosis, from a patient treated with antithyroid drugs. The CDR3 coding sequence is TGTGCCAGCAGTGCCAGCGGCGGAGTATCCTACGAGCAGTACTTC. It codes for CASSASGGVSYEQYF.